What follows are 19 T cell receptor beta chains derived from one specimen sequenced in a study of cytomegalovirus exposure and HLA in healthy donors. The PCR made use of 60 Vbeta and 13 Jbeta primers. Here immunoSEQ multiplex PCR was the method, and the copy in TCRdb shows in-frame clones only, minus some. The data contain around 100,000 clones, about four fifths of them singletons. The sample comprised PBMCs. These receptor sequences come from a man aged 25-40 years in good health and CMV-seropositive.

This sequence joins TRBV4-2 and TRBJ1-1; D unclear. The CDR3 length is 15 residues. Trimming shortened V by 0 bases and J by 0 bases, and 8 bases separated the two germline ends. Germline V lookup: CDR1 LGHNA, CDR2 YNFKEQ. The CDR3: CASSQDLSVNTEAFF. CDR3 coding DNA: TGTGCCAGCAGCCAAGATCTGTCGGTGAACACTGAAGCTTTCTTT.

CDR3 DNA sequence: TGTGCCAGCAGCCCTACTCCGACAGGGAGATCACCCCTCCACTTT. Its protein product is CASSPTPTGRSPLHF. J is TRBJ1-6 and V is TRBV5-6; TRBD1 matches at 7 bases. V lost 4 bases and J lost 10; bases outside the gene matches: 11. CDR1 and CDR2 (germline): SGHDT, YYEEEE. This CDR3 has 15 amino acids.

This sequence joins TRBV18 and TRBJ1-1; D unresolved. V was pared by 0 bases and J by 2 bases, with 13 bases between. The CDR3 has 16 residues. CDR1 and CDR2 (germline): KGHSH, LQKENI. Here the CDR3 reads CASSPPSLRSNTEAFF. The CDR3 DNA reads as TGTGCCAGCTCACCACCGAGTCTTCGATCCAACACTGAAGCTTTCTTT.

The chain recombines TRBV2 with TRBJ2-7; tentative D call: TRBD1 (6 bases). From germline, CDR1 is SNHLY and CDR2 FYNNEI. Trimming removed 3 bases from V and 0 bases from J, with 9 bases in between. The CDR3 contains 14 residues. The CDR3 sequence is CASSEATGSYEQYF. CDR3 nucleotide sequence: TGTGCCAGCAGTGAGGCGACAGGCTCCTACGAGCAGTACTTC.

The chain carries TRBV5-1 and TRBJ2-6, with D tentatively TRBD2 (5 bases). The CDR3 has 14 amino acids. CDR1 SGHRS and CDR2 YFSETQ come from the germline V gene. Trimming left V 2 bases short and J 3 bases short, with 6 bases between. CDR3 nucleotides: TGCGCCAGCAGCTTTCGGGATGGGGCCAACGTCCTGACTTTC. Amino acid sequence: CASSFRDGANVLTF.

The DNA of the CDR3 is TGTGCCAGCAGGGGGACAGGAGTATCGGAGTACGTC. This codes for CASRGTGVSEYV. The chain couples TRBV6-5 to TRBJ2-7; 8 bases align to TRBD1. The CDR3 sequence is 12 residues long. CDR1 is MNHEY, CDR2 SVGAGI, per germline. The trim removed 6 bases at V and 11 bases at J, leaving 9 bases unmatched.

The V call is TRBV11-3, the J call TRBJ2-3, with D possibly being TRBD2 (6 bases). This CDR3 region has 15 residues. Trimming took off 0 bases at V and 1 base at J, with 8 bases between the two ends. Germline V CDR1 and CDR2: SGHNT, YENEEA. The CDR3 DNA follows: TGTGCCAGCAGCTTAGAACTAGCCCGCACAGATACGCAGTATTTT. Translating gives CASSLELARTDTQYF.

The rearrangement joins TRBV10-3 to TRBJ1-2; 10 bases are shared with TRBD1. CDR1 is ENHRY and CDR2 is SYGVKD in the germline V gene. The CDR3 runs to 14 residues. Trimming took 4 bases from V and 4 from J; bases not matched to a gene: 3. This chain's CDR3 is CAISGDRGPYGYTF. The DNA for the CDR3 is TGTGCCATCAGTGGGGACAGGGGTCCCTATGGCTACACCTTC.

The chain couples TRBV5-6 to TRBJ2-7; D gene uncertain. The CDR3 extends over 13 amino acids. Germline CDR1 SGHDT, CDR2 YYEEEE. Deletions cut 5 bases from V and 0 bases from J, with 9 bases between. This CDR3 is CASSSMGSYEQYV. Here the CDR3 DNA reads TGTGCCAGCAGTTCCATGGGCTCCTACGAGCAGTACGTC.

This clone was seen only a few times. The rearrangement uses TRBV7-7 and TRBJ2-1, with 13 bases fitting TRBD2. Looked up from germline, CDR1 is SSHAT and CDR2 is FNYEAQ (reference sequence). This CDR3 has 19 amino acids. Trimming cost V 4 bases and J 6 bases; bases outside gene matches: 15. The chain's CDR3 is CASSSGDGLAGVFVNEQFF. The CDR3 DNA sequence: TGTGCCAGCAGCTCTGGGGATGGACTAGCGGGAGTTTTTGTCAATGAGCAGTTCTTC.

The genes are TRBV5-8 and TRBJ1-1; 10 nucleotides agree with TRBD1. The CDR3 has 18 amino acids. Germline V lookup: CDR1 SGHTS, CDR2 YDEGEE. The J segment lost 6 bases and the V segment lost 6 bases, leaving 20 bases of the junction unmatched. The CDR3 nucleotides are TGTGCCAGCACTGGGGGGGATGACAGGGGGCTAGCGGCCGCTGAAGCTTTCTTT. Its translation is CASTGGDDRGLAAAEAFF.

V gene TRBV6-4 combines with J gene TRBJ1-1; D is uncertain. The V end was cut by 7 bases, the J end by 4 bases, with 7 bases between. Germline loops: CDR1 MRHNA, CDR2 SNTAGT. CDR3 length: 11 amino acids. CDR3 region: CASTEGTEAFF. The CDR3 nucleotides read TGTGCCAGCACCGAGGGCACTGAAGCTTTCTTT.

V gene TRBV5-4 combines with J gene TRBJ2-5; D not certain. The V gene's germline CDR1 is SGHNT and CDR2 YYREEE (reference sequence). V was cut by 1 base and J by 1 base, with 8 bases left in between. The length of the CDR3 is 14 residues. CDR3 protein: CASSLMRRQETQYF. For the CDR3, the DNA is TGTGCCAGCAGCTTGATGCGGCGCCAAGAGACCCAGTACTTC.

V and J are TRBV4-1 and TRBJ2-5; D remains ambiguous. The DNA end lines up better with TRBJ2-7; the J call may be wrong. The CDR3 is made up of 16 amino acids. From germline, CDR1 is MGHRA and CDR2 YSYEKL. CDR3 nucleotides: TGCGCCAGCAGCCAAGGCCCAAGGAGCAGTCGAGACGAGCAGTACTTC. Protein product: CASSQGPRSSRDEQYF.

The V call is TRBV10-2, the J call TRBJ1-1; D call uncertain. V gave up 8 bases and J gave up 0 bases, with 13 bases separating them. The germline CDR1 and CDR2 sequences are WSHSY and SAAADI. This CDR3 has 14 amino acids. The CDR3 bases are TGCGCCAGCCGGCCGATAGACATGAACACTGAAGCTTTCTTT. It encodes CASRPIDMNTEAFF.

This sequence joins TRBV7-9 and TRBJ2-5, with TRBD2 as a possible D gene (6 bases). Germline V gene sequence: CDR1 SEHNR, CDR2 FQNEAQ (reference sequence). V was clipped by 3 bases and J by 4 bases, with 9 bases between them. The CDR3 spans 13 residues. The CDR3 bases are TGTGCCAGCAGCTTTCAGGGAGGAGAGACCCAGTACTTC. Protein: CASSFQGGETQYF.

The chain has TRBV5-4 and TRBJ2-5, with 10 bases aligning to TRBD1. The trim removed 4 bases at V and 4 bases at J, leaving 7 bases unmatched. The CDR3 is made up of 15 amino acids. CDR1 SGHNT and CDR2 YYREEE come from the germline V gene (reference sequence). The CDR3 loop is CASSGGTGVGETQYF. The CDR3 region has the DNA TGTGCCAGCAGCGGGGGGACAGGGGTTGGAGAGACCCAGTACTTC.

The chain recombines TRBV19 with TRBJ1-5; a possible D gene is TRBD1 (6 bases). Trimming shortened V by 3 bases and J by 7 bases, and 16 bases separated the two germline ends. This CDR3 is 15 amino acids long. CDR1 LNHDA and CDR2 SQIVND come from the germline V gene (reference sequence). The CDR3: CASSMRWGPGQPQHF. Here the CDR3 DNA reads TGTGCCAGTAGTATGCGATGGGGGCCGGGCCAGCCCCAGCATTTT.

This chain uses TRBV6-5 with TRBJ2-2; D possibly corresponds to TRBD1 (6 bases). The V end lost 2 bases, the J end lost 6 bases, and 10 bases lay between the germline ends. The CDR3 covers 14 residues. CDR1 and CDR2 (germline): MNHEY, SVGAGI. The CDR3 is CASSYVSGAGELFF. The DNA for the CDR3 is TGTGCCAGCAGTTACGTTTCAGGGGCCGGGGAGCTGTTTTTT.